This note documents a single T cell receptor beta chain sequence. Donors included only healthy HIV-negative adults lacking recent acute infections or vaccinations. The data derive from a study of shared clonotypes between healthy human individuals. V lost 2 bases to trimming and J lost 2 bases, with 8 bases between them. The CDR3 covers 14 residues. The germline gives CDR1 SGHNT, CDR2 YYREEE (reference sequence). Sequencing was performed with immunoSEQ multiplex PCR; in TCRdb, only in-frame clones are kept and a portion is missing. The table lists around 2,000,000 clones, 90% to 95% of them singletons.

This chain links TRBV5-4 with TRBJ1-3; the D is unclear. The origin of this receptor is a man aged 18 to 30 in good health. The sequencing sample was made of naive CD4+ T cells sorted from blood. Described subset: CD45RA+ positively selected. The CDR3 sequence is CASSFGETGNTIYF. The CDR3 DNA reads TGTGCCAGCAGCTTCGGGGAGACTGGAAACACCATATATTTT.